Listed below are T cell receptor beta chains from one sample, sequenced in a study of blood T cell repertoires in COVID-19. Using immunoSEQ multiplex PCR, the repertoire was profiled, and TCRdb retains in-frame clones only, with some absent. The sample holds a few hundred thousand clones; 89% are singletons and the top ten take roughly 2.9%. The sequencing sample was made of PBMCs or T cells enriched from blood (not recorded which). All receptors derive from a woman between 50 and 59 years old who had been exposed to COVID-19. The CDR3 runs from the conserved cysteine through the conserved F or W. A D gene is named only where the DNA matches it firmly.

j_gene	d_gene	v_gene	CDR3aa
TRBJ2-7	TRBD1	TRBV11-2	CASSLETGNEQYF
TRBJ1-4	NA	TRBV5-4	CASSPGTNNEKLFF
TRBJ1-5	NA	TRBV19	CASSTAGAGQPQHF
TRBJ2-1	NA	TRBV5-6	CASSFHKRTANNEQFF
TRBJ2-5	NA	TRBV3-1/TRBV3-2	CASSQKGPPGAQYF
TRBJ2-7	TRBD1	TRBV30	CAWSGDRGGEQYF
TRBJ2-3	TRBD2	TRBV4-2	CASSQVIAGGNTDTQYF
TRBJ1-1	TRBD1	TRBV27	CASSRRQGVTEAFF
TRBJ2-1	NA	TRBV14	CASSEDSYNEQFF
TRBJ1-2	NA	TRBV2	CASSEAVDTWGYTF
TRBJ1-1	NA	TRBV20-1	CSAKRATEAFF
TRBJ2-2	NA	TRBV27	CASMPLGGTSGELFF
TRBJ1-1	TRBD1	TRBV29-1	CSVELGGQGGNTEAFF
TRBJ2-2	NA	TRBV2	CASLKNRDKGELFF
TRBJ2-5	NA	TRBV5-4	CASSLSSPPRETQYF
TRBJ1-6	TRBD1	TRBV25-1	CASSAPDRGNSPLHF
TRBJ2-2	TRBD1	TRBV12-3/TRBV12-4	CASDEGADGELFF
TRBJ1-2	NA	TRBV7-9	CASSALPPVGGAEQRRYTF
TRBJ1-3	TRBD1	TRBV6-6	CASSSLKGQGYFRTSSGNTIYF
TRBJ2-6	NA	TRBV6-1	CASSDPRAGAGANVLTF
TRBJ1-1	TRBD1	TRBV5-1	CASSPGTGVTEAFF
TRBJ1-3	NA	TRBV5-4	CASSFDRGNTIYF
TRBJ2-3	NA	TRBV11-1	CASSLESGLVTDTQYF
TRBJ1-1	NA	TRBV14	CASSLGPGNTEAFF
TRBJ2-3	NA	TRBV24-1	CATSDLLAGTDTQYF
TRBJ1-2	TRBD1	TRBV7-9	CASSPLTGGEDGYTF
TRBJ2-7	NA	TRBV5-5	CASSFQTGSYEQYF
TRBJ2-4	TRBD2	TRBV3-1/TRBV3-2	CASSQLAGGPSKNIQYF
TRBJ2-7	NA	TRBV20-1	CSSLYSYEQYF
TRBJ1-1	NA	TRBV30	CAWTNGAGAFF
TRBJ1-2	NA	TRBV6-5	CASISGSWGDGYTF
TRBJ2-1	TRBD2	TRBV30	CAWNIAGGYNEQFF
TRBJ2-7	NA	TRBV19	CASSMGRTYEQYF
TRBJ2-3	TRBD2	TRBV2	CASRVAGALGTQYF
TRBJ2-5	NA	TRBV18	CASSPLGGSETQYF
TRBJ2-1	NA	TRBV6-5	CASRSGLYNEQFF
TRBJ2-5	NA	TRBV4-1	CASSQGWGEQETQYF
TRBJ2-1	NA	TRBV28	CASSSAAYYNEQFF
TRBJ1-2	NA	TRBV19	CASSPNLWGGRAGGYTF
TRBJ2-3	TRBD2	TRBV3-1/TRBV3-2	CASSTPLAGTDTQYF
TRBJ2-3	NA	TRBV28	CASSRTEGTQYF
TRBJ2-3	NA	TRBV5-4	CASSPGTDTQYF
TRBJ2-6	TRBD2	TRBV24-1	CATSGRDGSSGANVLTF
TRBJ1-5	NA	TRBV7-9	CASSLGTGHQPQHF
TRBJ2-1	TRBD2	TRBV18	CASSPSSGGINEQFF
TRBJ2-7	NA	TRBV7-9	CASSLATGRTYEQYF
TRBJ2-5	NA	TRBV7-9	CASSLYGGETQYF
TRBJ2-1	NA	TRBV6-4	CASSDAMSSYNEQFF
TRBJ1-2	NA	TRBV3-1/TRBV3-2	CASSQEKFRLRGWNGYTF